A selection of T cell receptor beta chains follows, all from one sample in a study of TIL therapy for anti-PD-1-resistant metastatic lung cancer. The assay was immunoSEQ multiplex PCR, and TCRdb's table has in-frame clones only and misses some. The sample holds roughly 60,000 clones; roughly 91% are singletons and the top ten take 2.6%. This sample comprised blood, obtained at baseline. Receptors originate from a person aged 30 to 80 with non-small cell lung cancer. CDR3s include the opening cysteine and the closing phenylalanine or tryptophan. A D gene is named only where the DNA matches it firmly. A row's size may be missing; if present it is once, few, many or a size class.

cdr3_nt cdr3_aa v_call clone_size d_call j_call
TGTGCCAGCAGCTCGACGCAGGTTTCTTCACCCCTCCACTTT CASSSTQVSSPLHF TRBV7-2 few NA TRBJ1-6
TGTGCCAGCTCACCACCCGGGGGGCTGAGTGGAAACACCATATATTTT CASSPPGGLSGNTIYF TRBV18 NA NA TRBJ1-3
TGCGCCAGCAGCCACCCGGGGGAGGTCCTTGAGCAGTACTTC CASSHPGEVLEQYF TRBV5-1 NA NA TRBJ2-7
TGTGCCAGCAGCTTGGGGGGAGAATATGGCTACACCTTC CASSLGGEYGYTF TRBV5-6 NA NA TRBJ1-2
TGCGCCAGCAGCTCCAGGGGGGGAGCTCCGTATGGCTACACCTTC CASSSRGGAPYGYTF TRBV5-1 NA TRBD1 TRBJ1-2
TGTGCCAGCAGGTACCGGGACTCCGGTCTGTATGAGCAGTTCTTC CASRYRDSGLYEQFF TRBV6-5 NA NA TRBJ2-1
TGTGCCAGCAGCCGGGACATCCTTCCCTACGGGGCCGGGGAGCTGTTTTTT CASSRDILPYGAGELFF TRBV14 NA NA TRBJ2-2
TGTGCCAGCAGCACAGCGGTGGGGGCTAACCTTCTCACCTACGAGCAGTACTTC CASSTAVGANLLTYEQYF TRBV21-1 NA NA TRBJ2-7
TGTGCCAGCAACCCGGGGGGGGGCGCCTACAATGAGCAGTTCTTC CASNPGGGAYNEQFF TRBV6-5 NA TRBD2 TRBJ2-1
TGCGCCAGCAGCTTGCCGGGCCCCTACGAGCAGTACTTC CASSLPGPYEQYF TRBV5-1 NA NA TRBJ2-7
TGTGCCTGGAGTACAGCGCCGAATACGCAGTATTTT CAWSTAPNTQYF TRBV30 NA NA TRBJ2-3
TGTGCCAGCAGTTTAGATATCCGGTCCGGCGCTTTCTTT CASSLDIRSGAFF TRBV28 NA NA TRBJ1-1
TGTGCCAGTAGTACTCCCCGGACAGGGGTAGGCGAGACCCAGTACTTC CASSTPRTGVGETQYF TRBV19 NA TRBD1 TRBJ2-5
TGCGCCAGCAGCCCAAGATTGGCCGGACAGACGAATGAAAAACTGTTTTTT CASSPRLAGQTNEKLFF TRBV4-1 NA NA TRBJ1-4
TGTGCCAGCAGCCGCGGGGCCGCCCGTTCAGATACGCAGTATTTT CASSRGAARSDTQYF TRBV6-2/TRBV6-3 NA NA TRBJ2-3
TGTGCCAGCAGCGTAGATGCAGGTCACTCCTACGAGCAGTACTTC CASSVDAGHSYEQYF TRBV9 NA NA TRBJ2-7
TGTGCCAGCAGCCAAGGCCTAGAGCAAGCCTACAATGAGCAGTTCTTC CASSQGLEQAYNEQFF TRBV3-1/TRBV3-2 NA NA TRBJ2-1
TGTGCCTGGAGTGTAGGTGGGGGGCACCGGCAGCCCCAGCATTTT CAWSVGGGHRQPQHF TRBV30 NA NA TRBJ1-5
TGTGCCAGCAGCCAGGTGGGACTAGGAAGTCACGGGGAGCTGTTTTTT CASSQVGLGSHGELFF TRBV3-1/TRBV3-2 NA TRBD2 TRBJ2-2
TGCGCCAGCAGCTGGACAGGGCTTAGCAATCAGCCCCAGCATTTT CASSWTGLSNQPQHF TRBV10-2 NA TRBD1 TRBJ1-5
TGTGCCAGCAGACCCGGGACTAGCTCCTACAATGAGCAGTTCTTC CASRPGTSSYNEQFF TRBV7-2 NA TRBD2 TRBJ2-1
TGTGCCAGCAGTTTCCCCCTCGCGGAGGCGGCTTTCTTT CASSFPLAEAAFF TRBV28 NA NA TRBJ1-1
TGTGCCAGCAGTGCACGACTAGGAGATACGCAGTATTTT CASSARLGDTQYF TRBV12-3/TRBV12-4 NA NA TRBJ2-3